Each of the 6 T cell receptor beta chains below was sequenced from the same sample in a study of vaccination and CD4 T cells after COVID-19. Cultured CD4+ T-cell DNA underwent Oncomine TCR Beta short-read sequencing. TCRdb fed the PCR reads into MiXCR, producing one record per CDR3 protein. Of about 18,000 distinct CDR3 sequences in the sample, 55% to 70% were seen once. Their antigens are not known. Noted treatment: roughly 10-day PBMC culture with coronavirus spike peptide pools or control peptides (ViraFEST assay). The material sequenced was CD4+ T cells from blood, cultured in vitro. The source is a human donor who had recovered from COVID-19.

V gene TRBV10-3 combines with J gene TRBJ1-2; 7 bases are a match to TRBD1. V shed 9 bases, J shed 4 bases, and the junction held 11 bases outside the gene matches. The CDR3 spans 14 residues. CDR1 ENHRY and CDR2 SYGVKD come from the germline V gene. DNA for the CDR3: TGTGCCATGGCTACAGGGGAGCTATCCTATGGCTACACCTTC. Protein sequence: CAMATGELSYGYTF.

The chain couples TRBV30 to TRBJ1-1; TRBD1 might be the D (6 bases). The CDR3 extends over 11 amino acids. V shed 4 bases and J shed 3 bases, with 6 bases lying between them. CDR1 and CDR2 from the germline V gene are GTSNPN and SVGIG (reference sequence). The CDR3 DNA follows: TGTGCCTGGAACAGGGACACTGAAGCTTTCTTT. It codes for CAWNRDTEAFF.

The V and J genes are TRBV6-2 or TRBV6-3 and TRBJ1-2; D call uncertain. The ends were cut back, 6 bases at V and 5 bases at J, with 13 bases in the middle. Germline V gene lookup returns CDR1 MNHEY and CDR2 SVGEGT. This CDR3 has 13 amino acids. The CDR3 sequence: CASSRGGVYGYTF. CDR3 sequence (DNA): TGTGCCAGCAGCCGGGGAGGAGTATATGGCTACACCTTC.

This clonotype was observed a few times. The V gene is TRBV6-1, the J gene TRBJ1-5; D gene unclear. The germline gives CDR1 MNHNS, CDR2 SASEGT. V shed 2 bases and J shed 3 bases, with 8 bases lying between them. This CDR3 has 14 residues. The CDR3 nucleotides are TGTGCCAGCAGTGAATCAGGTCCCAATCAGCCCCAGCATTTT. Translated: CASSESGPNQPQHF.

The chain joins TRBV28 to TRBJ2-3, with 7 bases fitting TRBD2. Germline V gives CDR1 MDHEN, CDR2 SYDVKM. The CDR3 has 14 amino acids. Germline trimming cut 10 bases from V and 5 bases from J; bases unmatched to any gene: 12. Written as DNA, the CDR3 is TGTGCCACCACCGGATGGAGGGAGGGAGATACGCAGTATTTT. This translates into CATTGWREGDTQYF.

J is TRBJ1-2 and V is TRBV20-1, with a possible D match to TRBD1 (5 bases). V was pared by 4 bases and J by 4 bases, with 19 bases between. The CDR3 is 15 residues long. CDR1 DFQATT and CDR2 SNEGSKA come from the germline V gene (reference sequence). CDR3 in amino acids: CSATLIAGGFYGYTF. The CDR3 nucleotides read TGCAGTGCTACTCTAATAGCCGGGGGGTTCTATGGCTACACCTTC.